Listed below are T cell receptor beta chains from one sample, sequenced in a study of cytotoxic CD8 clonotypes in ibrutinib-treated CLL. The repertoire was sequenced with immunoSEQ multiplex PCR; TCRdb's copy has only in-frame clones and lacks some. The sample records some 80,000 clones, 70% to 80% being singletons. Sequenced here: PBMCs, sampled after 12 months of ibrutinib treatment. These receptor sequences come from a human donor with chronic lymphocytic leukemia. Each CDR3 is given with its conserved first and last residue. A D gene is named only where the DNA matches it firmly. Not every row has a clone size; where given, it reads once, few, many or a size class.

V,D,size,J,DNA,CDR3
TRBV19,NA,NA,TRBJ2-7,TGTGCCAGTAGTAGTATAGACCCGCCCTACGAGCAGTACTTC,CASSSIDPPYEQYF
TRBV28,NA,NA,TRBJ1-1,TGTGCCAGCAGTTTGTGGGGGGGAGGAACTGAAGCTTTCTTT,CASSLWGGGTEAFF
TRBV7-8,NA,NA,TRBJ2-1,TGTGCCAGCAGCTTACTCAATGAGCAGTTCTTC,CASSLLNEQFF
TRBV2,NA,NA,TRBJ1-1,TGTGCCAGCAGTAGGGAGGGGGACACTGAAGCTTTCTTT,CASSREGDTEAFF
TRBV28,NA,once,TRBJ2-7,TGTGCCAGCAGTTCGCGTACCACTATGAGACTCGAGCAGTACTTC,CASSSRTTMRLEQYF
TRBV7-2,NA,few,TRBJ2-4,TGTGCCAGCAGCTTAGTAACCGGAGCCAAAAACATTCAGTACTTC,CASSLVTGAKNIQYF
TRBV5-4,TRBD2,NA,TRBJ2-1,TGTGCCAGCAGCGGGGGACTAGCGGGAGGATTTCGGGATGAGCAGTTCTTC,CASSGGLAGGFRDEQFF
TRBV2,NA,few,TRBJ2-2,TGTGCCAGCCTCCTTTCGGCCACCGGGGAGCTGTTTTTT,CASLLSATGELFF
TRBV5-1,NA,few,TRBJ2-5,TGCGCCAGCAGCGTGCAGGATCAAGAGACCCAGTACTTC,CASSVQDQETQYF
TRBV5-5,NA,NA,TRBJ2-2,TGTGCCAGCAGTCGGGACCATGGGGGCACCGGGGAGCTGTTTTTT,CASSRDHGGTGELFF
TRBV14,NA,NA,TRBJ1-3,TGTGCCAGCAGCCAAGGCTCGAACCTTGGAAACACCATATATTTT,CASSQGSNLGNTIYF
TRBV9,TRBD1,NA,TRBJ1-1,TGTGCCAGCAGCAAGCGGACAGGGGGCGCGAGAGCTTTCTTT,CASSKRTGGARAFF
TRBV7-7,TRBD2,NA,TRBJ2-1,TGTGCTAGCAGCCTCTGGGGGGGTGAGCAGTTCTTC,CASSLWGGEQFF
TRBV7-3,TRBD2,NA,TRBJ2-1,TGTGCCAGCAGGGCTAGCGGGAGCTACAATGAGCAGTTCTTC,CASRASGSYNEQFF
TRBV18,NA,NA,TRBJ2-3,TGTGCCAGCTCACCACAGGAGTCAGATACGCAGTATTTT,CASSPQESDTQYF
TRBV15,NA,NA,TRBJ2-2,TGTGCCACCAGCCCCGGCGCCCCGGACCGCGGGGAGCTGTTTTTT,CATSPGAPDRGELFF
TRBV20-1,NA,NA,TRBJ1-4,TGCAGTGCTGCGAATAATGAAAAACTGTTTTTT,CSAANNEKLFF
TRBV2,NA,NA,TRBJ2-7,TGTGCCAGCGGTCCAGATACCTACGAGCAGTACTTC,CASGPDTYEQYF
TRBV5-1,TRBD1,once,TRBJ2-2,TGCGCCAGCAGCTTTGAGGGACAGGCGAACACCGGGGAGCTGTTTTTT,CASSFEGQANTGELFF
TRBV29-1,NA,few,TRBJ1-1,TGCAGCGCCGAGGGGCAGATGAACACTGAAGCTTTCTTT,CSAEGQMNTEAFF
TRBV7-2,NA,once,TRBJ2-3,TGTGCCAGCAGCCCAGGGGGGCTCCAAGATACGCAGTATTTT,CASSPGGLQDTQYF
TRBV11-2,TRBD1,NA,TRBJ2-3,TGTGCCAGCAGCCCAGGACAGGGTGCTAGCACAGATACGCAGTATTTT,CASSPGQGASTDTQYF
TRBV9,TRBD1,NA,TRBJ1-1,TGTGCCAGCAGCGATAGACAGGGGGTGAACACTGAAGCTTTCTTT,CASSDRQGVNTEAFF
TRBV9,TRBD2,NA,TRBJ2-5,TGTGCCAGCAGCAAATCCCCCCTAGCGGGAGTAGGTGAGACCCAGTACTTC,CASSKSPLAGVGETQYF
TRBV7-2,TRBD1,NA,TRBJ1-5,TGTGCCAGCAGCTTAACAGGGGGGATCAATCAGCCCCAGCATTTT,CASSLTGGINQPQHF
TRBV5-6,NA,once,TRBJ2-2,TGTGCCAGCAGCTTTTCCCTAACCGGGGAGCTGTTTTTT,CASSFSLTGELFF
TRBV11-3,NA,NA,TRBJ2-1,TGTGCCAGCAGCAGACAGGGAGGTGAGCAGTTCTTC,CASSRQGGEQFF
TRBV4-3,NA,few,TRBJ2-5,TGCGCCAGCAGCCCTTTGGGGGTCGGGGAGACCCAGTACTTC,CASSPLGVGETQYF
TRBV4-3,NA,NA,TRBJ1-4,TGCGCCAGCAGCCCTCATTCCGGGGGGCCCCCAGAAAAACTGTTTTTT,CASSPHSGGPPEKLFF
TRBV5-6,TRBD2,NA,TRBJ2-5,TGTGCCAGCGGGACGGGACTAGCGGACATCGGCGGGGAGACCCAGTACTTC,CASGTGLADIGGETQYF
TRBV4-1,TRBD2,NA,TRBJ2-2,TGCGCCAGCAGCCAAGATCGAGGGCTAGCGGGAGGGCAGATCGGGGAGCTGTTTTTT,CASSQDRGLAGGQIGELFF